The 24 T cell receptor beta chains presented below share a single source sample, sequenced in a study of cytomegalovirus exposure and HLA in healthy donors. This PCR relied on a set of 60 Vbeta primers and 13 Jbeta primers. Profiled with immunoSEQ multiplex PCR; TCRdb holds only in-frame clones, not every one. The sample consists of more than 80,000 clones, about 70% of them appearing once. Sequencing was performed on PBMCs. These receptor sequences come from a female donor in good health and CMV-seronegative.

The gene calls are TRBV28 and TRBJ2-1; the match to TRBD2 covers 8 bases. Unmatched junction bases numbered 10, after V lost 2 bases and J lost 10 bases. CDR3 length: 15 amino acids. Germline-derived CDR1 and CDR2 are MDHEN and SYDVKM. CDR3 loop: CASSLVLAGYQEQFF. CDR3 sequence (DNA): TGTGCCAGCAGTTTAGTTTTAGCGGGATACCAAGAGCAGTTCTTC.

The chain carries TRBV19 and TRBJ2-5; possible D gene TRBD1, 6 bases. Germline V gene sequence: CDR1 LNHDA, CDR2 SQIVND (reference sequence). V lost 3 bases and J 0 bases, leaving 14 bases between the germline ends. The CDR3 spans 16 residues. CDR3 amino acids: CASSIQAQGYQETQYF. The CDR3, as DNA: TGTGCCAGTAGTATCCAAGCACAGGGTTACCAAGAGACCCAGTACTTC.

The sample holds many counts of this clone. This chain joins TRBV19 and TRBJ1-5; D unresolved. The V and J ends lost 5 bases and 2 bases respectively, with 7 bases between them. This CDR3 region has 13 residues. Germline values: CDR1 LNHDA, CDR2 SQIVND (reference sequence). The CDR3 here is CASSEEGNQPQHF. CDR3 bases: TGTGCCAGTAGTGAGGAGGGCAATCAGCCCCAGCATTTT.

The chain recombines TRBV29-1 with TRBJ1-5; TRBD1 aligns across 10 bases. Germline CDR1 SQVTM, CDR2 ANQGSEA. J gave up 5 bases and V 5 bases, and 9 bases lay outside the gene matches. The CDR3 runs 15 residues. The CDR3 is CSVSMTGGKDQPQHF. The CDR3 nucleotides read TGCAGCGTTTCTATGACAGGGGGCAAGGATCAGCCCCAGCATTTT.

J is TRBJ2-5 and V is TRBV7-3; 8 bases agree with TRBD2. Unmatched junction bases numbered 9, after V lost 5 bases and J lost 4 bases. CDR1 and CDR2 from the germline V gene are SGHTA and FQGTGA. This CDR3 comprises 15 residues. The CDR3 protein is CASSRAGGSGETQYF. The CDR3 coding sequence is TGTGCCAGCAGCCGGGCGGGAGGAAGTGGAGAGACCCAGTACTTC.

V and J are TRBV19 and TRBJ2-1, with D perhaps matching TRBD2 (6 bases). Trimming took off 9 bases at V and 4 bases at J, with 13 bases between the two ends. From germline, CDR1 is LNHDA and CDR2 SQIVND (reference sequence). The CDR3 is made up of 13 amino acids. The CDR3: CASTPGTYNEQFF. CDR3 bases: TGTGCCAGCACCCCCGGGACTTACAATGAGCAGTTCTTC.

J is TRBJ2-4 and V is TRBV5-1, with TRBD1 matching over 7 bases. CDR1 and CDR2 from the germline V gene are SGHRS and YFSETQ. The CDR3 totals 17 residues. The V and J ends lost 0 bases and 0 bases, in that order; junction bases with no gene match: 6. DNA for the CDR3: TGCGCCAGCAGCTTGGCCTCGGGACAGACAGCCAAAAACATTCAGTACTTC. Encoded protein: CASSLASGQTAKNIQYF. Looking up the rest from reference TRBV5-1 and TRBJ2-4 gives the full variable domain: KAGVTQTPRYLIKTRGQQVTLSCSPISGHRSVSWYQQTPGQGLQFLFEYFSETQRNKGNFPGRFSGRQFSNSRSEMNVSTLELGDSALYLCASSLASGQTAKNIQYFGAGTRLSVL.

The chain uses TRBV11-3 and TRBJ2-7; 9 positions match TRBD1. The germline V gene has CDR1 SGHNT and CDR2 YENEEA. The CDR3 loop spans 15 amino acids. Germline trimming cut 2 bases from V and 2 bases from J; bases unmatched to any gene: 4. CDR3: CASSLTGQGPYEQYF. The CDR3, as DNA: TGTGCCAGCAGCTTAACGGGACAGGGACCCTACGAGCAGTACTTC.

This rearrangement joins TRBV5-4 to TRBJ2-5; perhaps TRBD1 as D (6 bases). The CDR3 runs to 14 residues. Trimming pared 2 bases from V and 4 bases from J, leaving 12 bases between. Germline-derived CDR1 and CDR2 are SGHNT and YYREEE (reference sequence). The CDR3 is CASSLRGSRETQYF. CDR3 DNA sequence: TGTGCCAGCAGCTTAAGGGGGTCTCGAGAGACCCAGTACTTC.

V usage is TRBV6-5 and J usage is TRBJ1-1; D uncertain. This CDR3 region has 13 residues. Germline V gene data show CDR1 as MNHEY and CDR2 as SVGAGI. Trimming took 5 bases from V and 7 from J, leaving 14 bases between them. CDR3 loop: CASSRTGEGEAFF. CDR3 DNA: TGTGCCAGCAGTAGAACCGGGGAGGGTGAAGCTTTCTTT.

V and J are TRBV19 and TRBJ2-5, with D possibly matching TRBD2 (6 bases). Germline V CDR1 and CDR2: LNHDA, SQIVND (reference sequence). The CDR3 has 12 amino acids. V gave up 8 bases and J gave up 5 bases, with 12 bases separating them. The CDR3 reads CASQKSGETQYF. The CDR3 DNA is TGTGCCAGTCAAAAGAGCGGGGAGACCCAGTACTTC.

The chain carries TRBV7-3 and TRBJ2-3, with D tentatively TRBD2 (5 bases). The CDR3 covers 15 residues. V shed 4 bases and J shed 4 bases, with 15 bases lying between them. CDR1 SGHTA and CDR2 FQGTGA come from the germline V gene. The CDR3 loop is CASSSVASRPDTQYF. CDR3 DNA: TGTGCCAGCAGCTCTGTGGCTAGCCGACCAGATACGCAGTATTTT. The entire variable domain, with the rest obtained from reference TRBV7-3 and TRBJ2-3, is as follows: GAGVSQTPSNKVTEKGKYVELRCDPISGHTALYWYRQSLGQGPEFLIYFQGTGAADDSGLPNDRFFAVRPEGSVSTLKIQRTERGDSAVYLCASSSVASRPDTQYFGPGTRLTVL.

In this sample, this clone turned up once. The chain joins TRBV28 to TRBJ2-5; D call uncertain. Trimming took off 5 bases at V and 5 bases at J, with 18 bases between the two ends. This CDR3 is 15 amino acids long. The V gene's germline CDR1 is MDHEN and CDR2 SYDVKM. The CDR3 is CASSPAEWPGETQYF. CDR3 in DNA: TGTGCCAGCAGTCCGGCCGAATGGCCCGGGGAGACCCAGTACTTC.

The chain recombines TRBV9 with TRBJ2-3; weak D call: TRBD2 (6 bases). The germline CDR1 and CDR2 sequences are SGDLS and YYNGEE. The V and J ends lost 3 bases and 2 bases respectively, with 10 bases between them. This CDR3 has 14 residues. The CDR3 nucleotides read TGTGCCAGCAGCGCCCGGACTATCACAGATACGCAGTATTTT. It encodes CASSARTITDTQYF. The whole variable domain, filled in from reference TRBV9 and TRBJ2-3, reads DSGVTQTPKHLITATGQRVTLRCSPRSGDLSVYWYQQSLDQGLQFLIQYYNGEERAKGNILERFSAQQFPDLHSELNLSSLELGDSALYFCASSARTITDTQYFGPGTRLTVL.

This CDR3 reads CASSSSGRGYEQYF. CDR3 DNA: TGTGCCAGCAGCTCGAGCGGGAGGGGGTACGAGCAGTACTTC. The chain joins TRBV5-4 to TRBJ2-7, with TRBD2 matching 10 bases. CDR1 SGHNT and CDR2 YYREEE come from the germline V gene (reference sequence). The CDR3 spans 14 residues. Trimming cost V 3 bases and J 4 bases; bases outside gene matches: 4.

The chain links TRBV28 to TRBJ1-2, with TRBD1 identical over 8 bases. The V gene end was trimmed by 2 bases and the J gene end by 5 bases; junction bases not matched to a gene: 4. Looked up from germline, CDR1 is MDHEN and CDR2 is SYDVKM. The CDR3 loop spans 14 amino acids. CDR3 bases: TGTGCCAGCAGTTTACAGGGGGCTTGGTATGGCTACACCTTC. Translation: CASSLQGAWYGYTF.

At least ten counts were recorded for this clone. The V gene is TRBV7-2, the J gene TRBJ1-4; 7 bases are shared with TRBD1. There are 15 residues in the CDR3. Germline lookup yields CDR1 SGHTA and CDR2 FQGNSA. The V segment lost 4 bases and the J segment 3 bases; nucleotides outside the gene matches: 5. CDR3 amino acids: CASSSRGQANEKLFF. The DNA of the CDR3 is TGTGCCAGCAGCTCGAGGGGGCAGGCTAATGAAAAACTGTTTTTT.

The chain uses TRBV2 and TRBJ1-5; 8 nucleotides align to TRBD1. V lost 5 bases and J lost 1; bases outside the gene matches: 4. CDR3 size: 15 residues. CDR1 and CDR2 from the germline V gene are SNHLY and FYNNEI. CDR3 amino acids: CASSPTGGSNQPQHF. The CDR3 nucleotides read TGTGCCAGCAGTCCTACAGGGGGGAGCAATCAGCCCCAGCATTTT.

The chain combines TRBV7-8 with TRBJ1-2, with 7 bases identical to TRBD1. CDR1 is SGHVS and CDR2 is FQNEAQ in the germline V gene. CDR3 length: 15 residues. Losses at the gene ends were 1 base for V and 4 bases for J; bases not matched to a gene: 6. CDR3 bases: TGTGCCAGCAGCTTAGAGGTGGCAGGGGGCTATGGCTACACCTTC. Translation: CASSLEVAGGYGYTF.

The V call is TRBV30, the J call TRBJ2-3; D not certain. Deletions cut 4 bases from V and 3 bases from J, with 14 bases between. Germline CDR1 reads GTSNPN; CDR2 reads SVGIG (reference sequence). CDR3 length: 14 residues. The CDR3 region has the DNA TGTGCCTGGAACCGAAGTCCGGAGACAGATACGCAGTATTTT. Its translation is CAWNRSPETDTQYF. The variable domain in full, with the rest retrieved from reference TRBV30 and TRBJ2-3, is SQTIHQWPATLVQPVGSPLSLECTVEGTSNPNLYWYRQAAGRGLQLLFYSVGIGQISSEVPQNLSASRPQDRQFILSSKKLLLSDSGFYLCAWNRSPETDTQYFGPGTRLTVL.

The chain links TRBV2 to TRBJ1-2; D might be TRBD1 (6 bases). Germline V gene data show CDR1 as SNHLY and CDR2 as FYNNEI. The V end was cut by 8 bases, the J end by 4 bases, with 17 bases between. The CDR3 contains 14 residues. CDR3 region: CASHAQDRFYGYTF. The CDR3 DNA sequence: TGTGCCAGCCACGCCCAGGACAGATTCTATGGCTACACCTTC.

This clone was counted only a few times. The rearrangement uses TRBV11-2 and TRBJ2-1; 8 bases fit TRBD2. This CDR3 comprises 15 residues. Trimming at V came to 5 bases and at J to 10 bases, leaving 13 bases not matched to a gene. The germline V gene has CDR1 SGHAT and CDR2 FQNNGV. The CDR3 nucleotides read TGTGCCAGCAGCCTAAGCGGGAGAGAAGGGCGGGAGCAGTTCTTC. Translation gives CASSLSGREGREQFF. The full variable domain, its missing parts supplied by reference TRBV11-2 and TRBJ2-1, is EAGVAQSPRYKIIEKRQSVAFWCNPISGHATLYWYQQILGQGPKLLIQFQNNGVVDDSQLPKDRFSAERLKGVDSTLKIQPAKLEDSAVYLCASSLSGREGREQFFGPGTRLTVL.

This chain joins TRBV7-9 and TRBJ2-5; D possibly corresponds to TRBD2 (6 bases). The CDR3 extends over 12 amino acids. Trimming left V 5 bases short and J 5 bases short, with 9 bases between. Germline V gene sequence: CDR1 SEHNR, CDR2 FQNEAQ (reference sequence). In DNA form, the CDR3 reads TGTGCCAGCAGCCGGGACTGGGAGACCCAGTACTTC. This codes for CASSRDWETQYF.

The rearrangement joins TRBV28 to TRBJ2-3; 13 bases map to TRBD2. The germline CDR1 and CDR2 sequences are MDHEN and SYDVKM. Trimming took 3 bases from V and 3 from J; bases not matched to a gene: 6. CDR3 length: 17 residues. The CDR3 coding sequence is TGTGCCAGCAGTTTCCAACTAGCGGGAGGGCCGACAGATACGCAGTATTTT. It specifies CASSFQLAGGPTDTQYF.